The present entry profiles one T cell receptor (beta chain) with its context. Antigen specificity is unknown. Survey-level resolution applied to immunoSEQ assay v3.0. A per-sample goal of roughly 40,000-50,000 T-cell genomes was targeted by sequencing. The table came from immunoSEQ multiplex PCR; TCRdb's copy has only in-frame clones and leaves some out. Of around 17,000 clones listed, 70% to 90% are singletons. CDR1 SGDLS and CDR2 YYNGEE come from the germline V gene. V shed 0 bases and J shed 0 bases, with 7 bases lying between them. The CDR3 is made up of 14 amino acids. This sample is drawn from a study of long-term antiretroviral therapy in people with HIV. The study's findings and limits: ART preceded a rise in diversity that nonetheless stayed lower than in transplant donor controls. Gathering of blood took place between the mid-2000s and the late 2010s, possibly under older ART regimens.

This TCR was sampled from a man aged 45-60 years with HIV. The specimen was unsorted PBMCs, collected 6.9 years after starting antiretroviral therapy. This chain links TRBV9 with TRBJ2-7, with D tentatively TRBD2 (5 bases). In DNA form, the CDR3 reads TGTGCCAGCAGCGTAGAAGGGAGCTCCTACGAGCAGTACTTC. Amino acids: CASSVEGSSYEQYF.